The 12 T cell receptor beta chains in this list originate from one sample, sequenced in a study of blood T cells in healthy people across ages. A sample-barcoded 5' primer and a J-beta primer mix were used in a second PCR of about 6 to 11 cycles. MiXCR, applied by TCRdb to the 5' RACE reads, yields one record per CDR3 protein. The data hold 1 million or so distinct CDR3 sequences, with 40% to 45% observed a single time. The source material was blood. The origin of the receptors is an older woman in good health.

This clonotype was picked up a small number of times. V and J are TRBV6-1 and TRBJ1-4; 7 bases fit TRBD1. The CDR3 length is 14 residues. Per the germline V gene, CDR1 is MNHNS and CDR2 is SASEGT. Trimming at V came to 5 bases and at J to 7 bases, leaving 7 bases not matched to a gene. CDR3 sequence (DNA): TGTGCCAGCAGTACCGACAGGGCGAGTGAAAAACTGTTTTTT. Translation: CASSTDRASEKLFF.

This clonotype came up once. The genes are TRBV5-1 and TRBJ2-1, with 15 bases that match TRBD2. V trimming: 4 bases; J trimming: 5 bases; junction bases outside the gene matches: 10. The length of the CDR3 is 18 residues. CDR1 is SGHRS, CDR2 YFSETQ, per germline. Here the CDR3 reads CASSIAGLAGGFHNEQFF. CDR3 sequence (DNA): TGCGCCAGCAGCATTGCCGGACTAGCGGGAGGGTTCCACAATGAGCAGTTCTTC.

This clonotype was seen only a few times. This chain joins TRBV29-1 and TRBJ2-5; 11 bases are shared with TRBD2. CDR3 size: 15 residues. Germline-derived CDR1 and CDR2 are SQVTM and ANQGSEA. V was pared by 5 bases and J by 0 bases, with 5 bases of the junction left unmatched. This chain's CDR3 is CSVRTSGQYQETQYF. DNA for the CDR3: TGCAGCGTTAGGACTAGCGGGCAGTACCAAGAGACCCAGTACTTC.

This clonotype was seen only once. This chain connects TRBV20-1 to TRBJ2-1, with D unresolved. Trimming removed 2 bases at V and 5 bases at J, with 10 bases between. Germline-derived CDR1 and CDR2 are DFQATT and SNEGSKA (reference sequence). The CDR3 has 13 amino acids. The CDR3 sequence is CSARTWVNNEQFF. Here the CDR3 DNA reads TGCAGTGCTAGAACCTGGGTTAACAATGAGCAGTTCTTC.

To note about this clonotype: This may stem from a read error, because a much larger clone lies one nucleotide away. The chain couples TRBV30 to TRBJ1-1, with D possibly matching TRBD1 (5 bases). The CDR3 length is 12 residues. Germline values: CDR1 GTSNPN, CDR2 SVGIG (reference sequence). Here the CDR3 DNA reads TGTGCCCGGAGTGGGGGTACAACTGAAGCTTTCTTT. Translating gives CARSGGTTEAFF.

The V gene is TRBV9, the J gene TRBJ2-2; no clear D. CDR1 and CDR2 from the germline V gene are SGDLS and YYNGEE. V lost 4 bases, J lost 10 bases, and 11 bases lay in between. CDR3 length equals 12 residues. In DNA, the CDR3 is TGTGCCAGCAGCCTTGTGGCGACGGAGCTGTTTTTT. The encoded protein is CASSLVATELFF. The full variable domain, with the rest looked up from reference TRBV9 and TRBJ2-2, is DSGVTQTPKHLITATGQRVTLRCSPRSGDLSVYWYQQSLDQGLQFLIQYYNGEERAKGNILERFSAQQFPDLHSELNLSSLELGDSALYFCASSLVATELFFGEGSRLTVL.

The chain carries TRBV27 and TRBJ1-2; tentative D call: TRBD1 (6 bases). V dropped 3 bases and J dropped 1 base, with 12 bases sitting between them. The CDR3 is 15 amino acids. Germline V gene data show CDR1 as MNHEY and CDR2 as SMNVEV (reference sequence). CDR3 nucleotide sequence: TGTGCCAGCAGTTTGTATTCAGGGGATAACTATGGCTACACCTTC. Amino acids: CASSLYSGDNYGYTF.

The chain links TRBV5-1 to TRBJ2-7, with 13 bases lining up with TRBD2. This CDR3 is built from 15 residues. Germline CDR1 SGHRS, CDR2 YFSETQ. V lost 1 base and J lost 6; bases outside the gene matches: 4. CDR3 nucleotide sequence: TGCGCCAGCAGCTTGAGACTAGCGGGAGGCCGCGAGCAGTACTTC. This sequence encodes CASSLRLAGGREQYF.

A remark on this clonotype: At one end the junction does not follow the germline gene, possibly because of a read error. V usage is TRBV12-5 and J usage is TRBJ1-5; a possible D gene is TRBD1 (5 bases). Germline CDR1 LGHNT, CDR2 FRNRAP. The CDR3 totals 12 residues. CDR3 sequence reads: CASGLDTGAQHF. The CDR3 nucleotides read TGTGCGAGTGGTTTAGACACAGGAGCCCAGCATTTT.

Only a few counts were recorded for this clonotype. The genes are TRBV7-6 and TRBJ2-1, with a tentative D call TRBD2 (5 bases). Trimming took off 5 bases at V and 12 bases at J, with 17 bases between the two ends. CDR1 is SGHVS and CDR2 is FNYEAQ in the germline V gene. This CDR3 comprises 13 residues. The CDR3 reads CASSRGLSDGQFF. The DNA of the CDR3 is TGTGCCAGCAGCCGCGGGCTTTCGGACGGGCAGTTCTTC.

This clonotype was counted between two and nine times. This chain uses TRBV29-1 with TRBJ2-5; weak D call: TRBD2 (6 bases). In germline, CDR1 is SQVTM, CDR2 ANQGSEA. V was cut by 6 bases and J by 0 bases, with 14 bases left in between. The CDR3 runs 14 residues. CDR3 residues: CSVLGGRYQETQYF. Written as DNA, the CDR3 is TGCAGCGTGTTGGGAGGACGGTACCAAGAGACCCAGTACTTC. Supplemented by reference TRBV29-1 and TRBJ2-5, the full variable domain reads SAVISQKPSRDICQRGTSLTIQCQVDSQVTMMFWYRQQPGQSLTLIATANQGSEATYESGFVIDKFPISRPNLTFSTLTVSNMSPEDSSIYLCSVLGGRYQETQYFGPGTRLLVL.

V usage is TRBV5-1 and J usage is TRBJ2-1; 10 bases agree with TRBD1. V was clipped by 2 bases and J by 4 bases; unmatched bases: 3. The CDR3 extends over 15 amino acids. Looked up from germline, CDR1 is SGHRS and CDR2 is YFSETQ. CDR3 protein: CASSLVGQGYNEQFF. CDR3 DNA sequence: TGCGCCAGCAGCTTAGTGGGACAGGGGTACAATGAGCAGTTCTTC.